This T cell receptor (beta chain) is drawn from a study of cytomegalovirus exposure and HLA in healthy donors. A remark on this clone: The antigen remains undetermined.

Study-wide findings and caveats: According to reports, the classifier identified cytomegalovirus status with high specificity and sensitivity. The authors later found most CMV-associated TCR beta chains appeared HLA-restricted. Three chains linked to CMV were shown in vitro to be specific for CMV antigens.

PCR was performed using 60 Vbeta and 13 Jbeta primers. Repertoires were generated with immunoSEQ multiplex PCR, while TCRdb's copy carries only in-frame clones and drops some. The sample contains roughly 200,000 clones, about two thirds of which appear only once. The source is a man aged 35-49 years in good health and CMV-seropositive. Sequenced sample: PBMCs.

The CDR3 protein is CASSFTAGETQYF. DNA of the CDR3: TGTGCCAGCAGCTTTACAGCAGGAGAGACCCAGTACTTC. The chain recombines TRBV5-4 with TRBJ2-5; D is undetermined. V dropped 2 bases and J dropped 4 bases, with 9 bases sitting between them. This CDR3 comprises 13 residues. Germline lookup yields CDR1 SGHNT and CDR2 YYREEE (reference sequence).